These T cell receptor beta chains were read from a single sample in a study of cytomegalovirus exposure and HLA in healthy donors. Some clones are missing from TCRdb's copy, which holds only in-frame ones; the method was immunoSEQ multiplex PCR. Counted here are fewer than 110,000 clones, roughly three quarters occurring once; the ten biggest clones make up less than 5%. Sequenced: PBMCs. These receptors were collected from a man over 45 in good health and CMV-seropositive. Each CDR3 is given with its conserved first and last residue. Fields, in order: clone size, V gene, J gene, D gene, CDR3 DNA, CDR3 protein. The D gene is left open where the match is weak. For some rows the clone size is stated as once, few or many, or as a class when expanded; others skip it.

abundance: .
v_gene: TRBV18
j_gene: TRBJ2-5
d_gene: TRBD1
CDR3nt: TGTGCCAGCTCGCAGGGGGCGAGGGAGACCCAGTACTTC
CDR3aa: CASSQGARETQYF

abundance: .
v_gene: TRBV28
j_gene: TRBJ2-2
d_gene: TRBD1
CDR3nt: TGTGCCAGCAGGTCGACAGGGGGCGCAGGGCTTGACACCGGGGAGCTGTTTTTT
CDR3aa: CASRSTGGAGLDTGELFF

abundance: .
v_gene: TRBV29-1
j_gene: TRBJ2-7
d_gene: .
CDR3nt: TGCAGCGTCGTAGCGTCCTACGAGCAGTACTTC
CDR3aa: CSVVASYEQYF

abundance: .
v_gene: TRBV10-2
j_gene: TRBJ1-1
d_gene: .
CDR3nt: TGCGCCAGCAGCCGTGGAGCAGAAGCTTTCTTT
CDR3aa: CASSRGAEAFF

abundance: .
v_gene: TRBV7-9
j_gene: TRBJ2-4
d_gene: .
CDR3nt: TGTGCCAGCAGCTCAGGGGACATTCAGTACTTC
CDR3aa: CASSSGDIQYF

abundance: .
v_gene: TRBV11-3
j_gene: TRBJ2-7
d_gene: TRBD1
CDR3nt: TGTGCCAGCTCTCGACAGGGGGATTCCTACGAGCAGTACTTC
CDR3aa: CASSRQGDSYEQYF

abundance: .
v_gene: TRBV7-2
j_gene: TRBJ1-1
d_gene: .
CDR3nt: TGTGCCAGCAGCTTAATCAGGGGAGTCTCTGAAGCTTTCTTC
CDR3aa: CASSLIRGVSEAFF

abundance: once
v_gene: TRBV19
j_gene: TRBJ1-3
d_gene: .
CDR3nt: TGTGCCAGTAGAAACATAGCCGGGGATGGAAACACCATATATTTT
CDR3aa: CASRNIAGDGNTIYF

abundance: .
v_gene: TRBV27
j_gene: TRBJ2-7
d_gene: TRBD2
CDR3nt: TGTGCCAGCAGGAGTCCGACTAGCGGGAGAATCTACGAGCAGTACTTC
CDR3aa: CASRSPTSGRIYEQYF

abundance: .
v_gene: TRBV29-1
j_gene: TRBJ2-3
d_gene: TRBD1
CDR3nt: TGCAGCGTCGCCGGGACAGGGTCTAGCACAGATACGCAGTATTTT
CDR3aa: CSVAGTGSSTDTQYF

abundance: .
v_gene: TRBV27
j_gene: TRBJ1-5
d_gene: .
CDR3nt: TGTGCCAGCAGTTTATCGAGAGAGAGCAATCAGCCCCAGCATTTT
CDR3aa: CASSLSRESNQPQHF

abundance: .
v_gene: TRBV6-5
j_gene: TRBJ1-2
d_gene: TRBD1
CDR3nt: TGTGCCAGCAGTAGTGAGTCAGGGGGCGGCTATGGCTACACCTTC
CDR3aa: CASSSESGGGYGYTF

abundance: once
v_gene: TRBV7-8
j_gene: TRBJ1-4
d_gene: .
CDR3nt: TGTGCCAGCAGCTCGGTAGTGACACGGAATGAAAAACTGTTTTTT
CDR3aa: CASSSVVTRNEKLFF

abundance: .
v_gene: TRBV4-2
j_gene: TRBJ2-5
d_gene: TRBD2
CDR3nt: TGTGCCAGCAGCCAGGCTAGCGGGGAGGAGACCCAGTACTTC
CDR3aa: CASSQASGEETQYF

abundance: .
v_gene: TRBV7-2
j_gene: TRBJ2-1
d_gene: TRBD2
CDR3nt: TGTGCCAGCAGCTTAGCGGGGACTAGTTATGTTAATGAGCAGTTCTTC
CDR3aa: CASSLAGTSYVNEQFF

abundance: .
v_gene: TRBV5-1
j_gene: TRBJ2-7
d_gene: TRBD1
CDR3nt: TGCGCCAGCAGCGACAGGACAGGGGCCTACGAGCAGTACTTC
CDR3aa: CASSDRTGAYEQYF

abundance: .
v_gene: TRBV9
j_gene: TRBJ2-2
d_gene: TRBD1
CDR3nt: TGTGCCAGCAGCGCTACAGGGGGCGCCGGCACCGGGGAGCTGTTTTTT
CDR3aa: CASSATGGAGTGELFF

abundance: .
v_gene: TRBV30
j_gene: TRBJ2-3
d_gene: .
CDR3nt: TGTGCCTGGGGAGCGGACAGAAATACGCAGTATTTT
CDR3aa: CAWGADRNTQYF

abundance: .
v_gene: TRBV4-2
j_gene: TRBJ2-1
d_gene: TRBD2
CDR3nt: TGTGCCAGCAGGTCTAGCGGGAGGGCCGTTGAGCAGTTCTTC
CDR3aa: CASRSSGRAVEQFF

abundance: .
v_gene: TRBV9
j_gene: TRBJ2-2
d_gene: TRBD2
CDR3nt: TGTGCCAGCAGCGTAGCTAGCGGTGGTTTGGAGCTGTTTTTT
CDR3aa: CASSVASGGLELFF

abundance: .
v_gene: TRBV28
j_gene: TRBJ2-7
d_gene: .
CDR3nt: TGTGCCAGCAGTTTATCAGGCCCCTACGAGCAGTACTTC
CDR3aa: CASSLSGPYEQYF

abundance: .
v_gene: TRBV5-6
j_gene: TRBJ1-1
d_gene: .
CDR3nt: TGTGCCAGCAGCTTGGTCGGCAGGGGGAACACTGAAGCTTTCTTT
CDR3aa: CASSLVGRGNTEAFF

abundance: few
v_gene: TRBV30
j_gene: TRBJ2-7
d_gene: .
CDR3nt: TGTGCCTGGAGTGTAGGTTCAGGAAGGCACGAGCAGTACTTC
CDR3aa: CAWSVGSGRHEQYF

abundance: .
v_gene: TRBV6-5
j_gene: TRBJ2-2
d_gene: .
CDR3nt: TGTGCCAGCAATGGACAGGGAGGGAACGGGGAGCTGTTTTTT
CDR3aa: CASNGQGGNGELFF

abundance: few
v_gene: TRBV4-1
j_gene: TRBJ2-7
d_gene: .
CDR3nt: TGCGCCAGCAGCCAAGACATCACCTACGAGCAGTACTTC
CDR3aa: CASSQDITYEQYF

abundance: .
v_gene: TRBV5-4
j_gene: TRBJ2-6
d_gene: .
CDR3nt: TGTGCCAGCAGCTCCAACTCTGGGGCCAACGTCCTGACTTTC
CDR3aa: CASSSNSGANVLTF

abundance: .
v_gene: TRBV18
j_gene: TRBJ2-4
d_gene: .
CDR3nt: TGTGCCAGCTCACCGGAGGAGCTAGCCAAAAACATTCAGTACTTC
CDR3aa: CASSPEELAKNIQYF

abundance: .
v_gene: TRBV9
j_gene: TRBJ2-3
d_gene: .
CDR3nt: TGTGCCAGCAGCAGGAGCAACTCCATTCGCACAGATACGCAGTATTTT
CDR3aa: CASSRSNSIRTDTQYF

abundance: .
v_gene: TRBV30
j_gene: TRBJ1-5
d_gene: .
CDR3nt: TGTGCCTGGAGTAGGGGGACGGAGCAGCCCCAGCATTTT
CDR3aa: CAWSRGTEQPQHF

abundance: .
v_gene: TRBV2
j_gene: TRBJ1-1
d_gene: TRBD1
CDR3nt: TGTGCCAGCAGCGTGGGACAGTTCGCTGAAGCTTTCTTT
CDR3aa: CASSVGQFAEAFF

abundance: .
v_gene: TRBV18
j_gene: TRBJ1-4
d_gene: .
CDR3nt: TGTGCCAGCTCACCGTCTCAGGCTGCGCTACCTAATGAAAAACTGTTTTTT
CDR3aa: CASSPSQAALPNEKLFF

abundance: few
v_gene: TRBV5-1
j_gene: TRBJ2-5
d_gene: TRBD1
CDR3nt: TGCGCCAGCAGCGAAGGGACAGCGAACCAAGAGACCCAGTACTTC
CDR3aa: CASSEGTANQETQYF

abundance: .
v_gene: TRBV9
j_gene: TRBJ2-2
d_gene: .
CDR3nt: TGTGCCAGCAGCGTAGCTCCACAGAACACCGGGGAGCTGTTTTTT
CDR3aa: CASSVAPQNTGELFF

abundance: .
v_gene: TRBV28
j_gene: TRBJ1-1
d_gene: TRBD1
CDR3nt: TGTGCCAGCAGTTTGGCTGGGACAGGGAACACTGAAGCTTTCTTT
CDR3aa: CASSLAGTGNTEAFF

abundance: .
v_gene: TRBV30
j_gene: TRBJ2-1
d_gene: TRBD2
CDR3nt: TGTGCCTGGTCCCCCGGGGGGTTCTACAATGAGCAGTTCTTC
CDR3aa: CAWSPGGFYNEQFF

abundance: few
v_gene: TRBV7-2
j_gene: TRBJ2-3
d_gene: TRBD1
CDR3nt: TGTGCCAGCAGCCCCCAAGGACAGGGTTCAGATACGCAGTATTTT
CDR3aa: CASSPQGQGSDTQYF

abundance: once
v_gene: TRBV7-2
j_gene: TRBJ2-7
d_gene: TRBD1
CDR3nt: TGTGCCAGCAGCGCCAGGAGGGGACAGGGGGTATGGGAGCAGTACTTC
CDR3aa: CASSARRGQGVWEQYF

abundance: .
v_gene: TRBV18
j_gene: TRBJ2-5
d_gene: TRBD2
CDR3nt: TGTGCCAGCTCACCAGGAGGGAGGGTTGGAGAGACCCAGTACTTC
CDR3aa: CASSPGGRVGETQYF

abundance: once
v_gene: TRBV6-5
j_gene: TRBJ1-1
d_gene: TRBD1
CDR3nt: TGTGCCAGCAGTTACTTACGGACAGGGGATGCTTTCTTT
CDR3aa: CASSYLRTGDAFF

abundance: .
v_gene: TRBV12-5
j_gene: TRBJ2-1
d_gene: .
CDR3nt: TGTGCTAGTGGTTTCCCAGGCAATGAGCAGTTCTTC
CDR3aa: CASGFPGNEQFF

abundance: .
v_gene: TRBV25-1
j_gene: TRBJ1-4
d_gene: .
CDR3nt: TGTGCCAGCAGTGAATCGGGGGTAGAAAAACTGTTTTTT
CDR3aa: CASSESGVEKLFF

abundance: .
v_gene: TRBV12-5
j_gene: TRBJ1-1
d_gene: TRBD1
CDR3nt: TGTGCTAGTACACAGGGGTACACTGAAGCTTTCTTT
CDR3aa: CASTQGYTEAFF

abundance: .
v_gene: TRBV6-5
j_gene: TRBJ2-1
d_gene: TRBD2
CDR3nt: TGTGCCAGCAGAAAAAGCGGGATCTCGTACAATGAGCAGTTCTTC
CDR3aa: CASRKSGISYNEQFF

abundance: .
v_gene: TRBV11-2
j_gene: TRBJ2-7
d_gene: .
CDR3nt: TGTGCCAGCAGCTGGGACAGCCCGTGGGGCGGGAGGTCGTACGAGCAGTACTTC
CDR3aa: CASSWDSPWGGRSYEQYF

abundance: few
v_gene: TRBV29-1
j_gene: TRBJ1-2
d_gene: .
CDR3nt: TGCAGCGTTGAAGATCGGGCCGGGGGCTATGGCTACACCTTC
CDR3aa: CSVEDRAGGYGYTF

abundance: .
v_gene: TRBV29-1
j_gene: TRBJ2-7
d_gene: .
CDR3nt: TGCAGCGTTGGGGCGGGGATGAGCTCCTACGAGCAGTACTTC
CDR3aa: CSVGAGMSSYEQYF

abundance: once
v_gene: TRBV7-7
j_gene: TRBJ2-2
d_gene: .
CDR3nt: TGTGCCAGCAGCGCAGACCCGGGACAGAACACCGGGGAGCTGTTTTTT
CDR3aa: CASSADPGQNTGELFF

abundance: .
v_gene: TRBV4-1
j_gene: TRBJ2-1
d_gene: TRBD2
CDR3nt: TGCGCCAGCAGCCAGGATCCTAGCGGGAGGAATATGGAGCAGTTCTTC
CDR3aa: CASSQDPSGRNMEQFF

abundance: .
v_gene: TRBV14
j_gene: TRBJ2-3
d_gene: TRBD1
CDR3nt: TGTGCCAGCAGCCAAGACAGGGGGCTCACAGATACGCAGTATTTT
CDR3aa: CASSQDRGLTDTQYF

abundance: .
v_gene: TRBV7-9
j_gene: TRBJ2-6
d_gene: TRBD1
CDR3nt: TGTGCCAGCAGCGCGACAGGGAGGGCCAACGTCCTGACTTTC
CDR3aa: CASSATGRANVLTF

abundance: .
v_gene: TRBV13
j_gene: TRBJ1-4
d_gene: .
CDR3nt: TGTGCCAGCACCCGACTTGCAACTAATGAAAAACTGTTTTTT
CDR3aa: CASTRLATNEKLFF

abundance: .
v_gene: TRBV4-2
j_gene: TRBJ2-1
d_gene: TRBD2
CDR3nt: TGTGCCAGCAGCCAAGAGTTAGCGGGGGCCTACAATGAGCAGTTCTTC
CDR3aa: CASSQELAGAYNEQFF

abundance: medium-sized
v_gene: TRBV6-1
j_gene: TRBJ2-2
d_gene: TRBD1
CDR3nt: TGTGCCAGCGGTGAACAGGGGGATGTCGGGGAGCTGTTTTTT
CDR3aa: CASGEQGDVGELFF

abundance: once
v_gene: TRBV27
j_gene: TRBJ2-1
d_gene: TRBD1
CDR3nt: TGTGCCAGCAGCCCCCCGGGACAGATCCGTAGGCAGTTCTTC
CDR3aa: CASSPPGQIRRQFF

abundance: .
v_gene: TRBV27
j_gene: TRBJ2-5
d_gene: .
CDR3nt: TGTGCCAGCAGGAGGCTGGGGACACCGAACCAAGAGACCCAGTACTTC
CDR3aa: CASRRLGTPNQETQYF

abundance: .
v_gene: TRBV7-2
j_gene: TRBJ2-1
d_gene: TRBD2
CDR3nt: TGTGCCAGCAGCTTAGCGCTCGGGGGGTCCTACAATGAGCAGTTCTTC
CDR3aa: CASSLALGGSYNEQFF

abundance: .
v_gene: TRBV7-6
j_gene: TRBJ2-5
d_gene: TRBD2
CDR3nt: TGTGCCAGCAGGAAATTAGCGGGGCTGTACCAAGAGACCCAGTACTTC
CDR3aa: CASRKLAGLYQETQYF

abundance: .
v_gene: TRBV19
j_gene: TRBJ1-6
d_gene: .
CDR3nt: TGTGCCAGTAGTCGCCTACAACAGGGACGTGGTTCACCCCTCCACTTT
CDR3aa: CASSRLQQGRGSPLHF

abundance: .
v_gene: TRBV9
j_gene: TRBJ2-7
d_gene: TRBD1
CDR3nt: TGTGCCAGCAGCGAGGGGTCGGGACAGGGTTCACACGAGCAGTACTTC
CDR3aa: CASSEGSGQGSHEQYF